Listed below are T cell receptor beta chains from one sample, sequenced in a study of T-cell memory formation after mild COVID-19. From the 5' RACE reads, TCRdb called clonotypes with MiXCR, one entry per CDR3 protein. The sample has around 200,000 distinct CDR3 sequences; under 20% are singletons. Input material: PBMCs or a T cell subset sorted from them (not recorded which). These receptors were taken from an adult woman who had mild COVID-19 (a few samples of this study predate the infection). Cell type and time point are not known. Each CDR3 is given with its conserved first and last residue. D genes are given only for firm matches. Size is stated for part of the rows, as once, few or many counts, or as a class when the clone is expanded.

clone_size	d_call	j_call	v_call	cdr3_nt	cdr3_aa
few	.	TRBJ2-5	TRBV7-2	TGTGCCAGCAGCTTGGGCTGGACCCAGTACTTC	CASSLGWTQYF
.	TRBD1	TRBJ2-2	TRBV7-9	TGTGCCAGCAGTCCCCCCGGGACAGGGTTTACCGGGGAGCTGTTTTTT	CASSPPGTGFTGELFF
.	.	TRBJ2-7	TRBV6-5	TGTGCCAGCAGTTATGTGGGCAGAACCTACGAGCAGTACTTC	CASSYVGRTYEQYF
.	TRBD1	TRBJ2-3	TRBV29-1	TGCAGCGTTGAAGATAGGGACAGGGGTCCAGATACGCAGTATTTT	CSVEDRDRGPDTQYF
few	.	TRBJ2-7	TRBV18	TGTGCCAGCTCACCCTCACAGGACTACGAGCAGTACTTC	CASSPSQDYEQYF
many	.	TRBJ1-6	TRBV9	TGTGCCAGCAGCGTAGCTCCATACACACGATACAGCACTCTTAATTCACCCCTCCACTTT	CASSVAPYTRYSTLNSPLHF
.	TRBD1	TRBJ2-3	TRBV12-3/TRBV12-4	TGTGCCAGCAGTGGGGACAGGGGCTTCACAGATACGCAGTATTTT	CASSGDRGFTDTQYF
once	TRBD1	TRBJ2-2	TRBV5-1	TGCGCCAGCAGCCCGGACAGGGGAGAGAGGGCCGGGGAGCTGTTTTTT	CASSPDRGERAGELFF
.	TRBD2	TRBJ2-3	TRBV5-5	TGTGCCAGCAGCTCCGATCCGGGAGGTTCAGATACGCAGTATTTT	CASSSDPGGSDTQYF
many	.	TRBJ2-3	TRBV7-6	TGTGCCAGCGGGGGACGGGGTCAGACCACAGATACGCAGTATTTT	CASGGRGQTTDTQYF
few	.	TRBJ1-6	TRBV18	TGTGCCAGCTCACCGAGGATCCCGACAGCCTATAATTCACCCCTCCACTTT	CASSPRIPTAYNSPLHF
few	.	TRBJ2-5	TRBV11-3	TGTGCCAGCAGCACGGGGGTGGGGGAGACCCAGTACTTC	CASSTGVGETQYF
.	.	TRBJ1-5	TRBV4-2	TGTGCCAGCAGCCACCGTGGGGTTATGAGCAATCAGCCCCAGCATTTT	CASSHRGVMSNQPQHF